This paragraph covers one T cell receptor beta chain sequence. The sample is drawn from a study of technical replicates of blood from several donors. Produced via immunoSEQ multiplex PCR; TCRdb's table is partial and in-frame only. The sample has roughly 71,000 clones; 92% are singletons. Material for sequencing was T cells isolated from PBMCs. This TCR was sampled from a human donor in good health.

The CDR3 DNA reads TGTGCCAGCAGCCCTAAGGGACTAGCGGGAAGGGAGCAGTTCTTC. Amino acid sequence: CASSPKGLAGREQFF. The V gene is TRBV5-6, the J gene TRBJ2-1; 13 bases line up with TRBD2. From germline, CDR1 is SGHDT and CDR2 YYEEEE. The J segment lost 10 bases and the V segment lost 4 bases, leaving 8 bases of the junction unmatched. The CDR3 loop spans 15 amino acids.